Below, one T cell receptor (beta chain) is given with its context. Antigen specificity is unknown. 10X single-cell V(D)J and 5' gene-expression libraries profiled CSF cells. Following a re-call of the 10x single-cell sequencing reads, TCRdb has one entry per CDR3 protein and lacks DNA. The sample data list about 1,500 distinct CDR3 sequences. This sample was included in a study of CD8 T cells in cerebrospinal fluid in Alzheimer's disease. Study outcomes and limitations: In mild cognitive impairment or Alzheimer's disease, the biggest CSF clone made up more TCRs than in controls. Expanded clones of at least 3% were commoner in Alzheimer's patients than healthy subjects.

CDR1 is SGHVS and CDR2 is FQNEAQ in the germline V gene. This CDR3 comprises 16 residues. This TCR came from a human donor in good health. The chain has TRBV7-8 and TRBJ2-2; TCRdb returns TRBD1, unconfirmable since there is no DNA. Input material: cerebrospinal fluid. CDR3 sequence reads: CASSPLLGANTGELFF.